This record covers a single TCR beta chain. TCRdb used MiXCR to reprocess the 5' RACE reads, holding one entry per CDR3 protein. The sample shows around 470,000 distinct CDR3 sequences, more than 13% of them seen only once. These data are taken from a study of identical twins. Another study also made use of these data, one on yellow fever vaccine responses in identical twins.

Specimen: CD4+ T cells sorted from blood. This receptor was taken from a woman younger than 35 in good health.

CDR3 in amino acids: CASSHIGGLPMDEQFF. CDR3 in DNA: TGCGCCAGCAGCCATATCGGGGGACTCCCTATGGATGAGCAGTTCTTC. This chain links TRBV4-1 with TRBJ2-1, with D maybe TRBD2 (6 bases). Trimming removed 3 bases from V and 8 bases from J, with 20 bases in between. The germline gives CDR1 MGHRA, CDR2 YSYEKL. The CDR3 spans 16 residues.